This T cell receptor beta chain was profiled in a study of blood T cells in healthy people across ages. Study-wide findings and caveats: Measured against age, TCR beta diversity per million T cells decreased in a roughly linear manner.

Primers used in a second PCR of about 7 to 12 cycles were a sample-barcoded 5' primer and a J-beta primer mix. TCRdb processed the 5' RACE reads anew with MiXCR; each CDR3 protein has one entry. Of about 830,000 distinct CDR3 sequences in the sample, 55% to 65% are singletons; the top ten hold roughly 25%. This clonotype came up a few times. What it binds is not known. Trimming took 2 bases from V and 5 from J, leaving 9 bases between them. Germline values: CDR1 MNHNY, CDR2 SVGAGI (reference sequence). This CDR3 is 13 amino acids long. The authors isolated at least 7 million PBMCs per sample. This TCR came from a young man in good health. Sequencing was performed on blood. The rearrangement joins TRBV6-6 to TRBJ2-5; D is unresolved. The CDR3, as DNA: TGTGCCAGCAGTTACGAAGGATGGGAGACCCAGTACTTC. Its protein is CASSYEGWETQYF.